The source of this T cell receptor (beta chain) is a study of blood T cell repertoires in COVID-19. Background on the study: Samples taken during acute and convalescent COVID-19 were collected in the United States, Italy and Spain. PBMCs, B-cell-depleted T cells, or T cells provided the cDNA or gDNA that made up the material.

Original processing methods: Nucleated cell counts were estimated from reference gene primer amplification. The assay was immunoSEQ multiplex PCR, and TCRdb's table has in-frame clones only and misses some. That table furnishes V, J and clone size, whereas the DNA furnished D and trimming. Here the sample spans around 65,000 clones, over 80% being singletons. Germline V gives CDR1 LNHDA, CDR2 SQIVND (reference sequence). The CDR3 runs 14 residues. V was shortened by 6 bases and J by 10 bases, with 16 bases between the two germline ends. The chain links TRBV19 to TRBJ1-6; D might be TRBD1 (6 bases). The clonotype originates from a man aged 65-85 years with acute or convalescent COVID-19. The material sequenced was peripheral blood. The CDR3 DNA follows: TGTGCCAGTAGCGACAGGATTTCGATGTCACCCCTCCACTTT. Translating it yields CASSDRISMSPLHF.